One and the same sample provided the 15 T cell receptor beta chains below, sequenced in a study of blood T cell repertoires in COVID-19. This table comes from immunoSEQ multiplex PCR, and its TCRdb copy is limited to in-frame clones, with some not included. This sample carries some 130,000 clones, roughly 90% of them seen once, and the ten largest clones take 4.6%. What was sequenced was peripheral blood. Receptors originate from a man in his sixties with COVID-19, enrolled during active disease.

The rearrangement links TRBV5-1 to TRBJ2-7, with a possible D match to TRBD1 (6 bases). Germline CDR1 SGHRS, CDR2 YFSETQ. Trimming removed 3 bases from V and 3 bases from J, with 16 bases in between. There are 15 residues in the CDR3. CDR3: CASSSRDNHLYEQYF. The CDR3 nucleotides read TGCGCCAGCAGCTCAAGGGACAACCATCTCTACGAGCAGTACTTC.

The CDR3 is CASSLKMEAYGYTF. In DNA form, the CDR3 reads TGCGCCAGCAGCTTGAAAATGGAGGCCTATGGCTACACCTTC. The rearrangement joins TRBV5-1 to TRBJ1-2, with D hard to call. V lost 1 base and J lost 4, with 11 bases in between. Germline V gene lookup returns CDR1 SGHRS and CDR2 YFSETQ. CDR3 length: 14 residues.

The chain is built from TRBV24-1 and TRBJ2-2, with D uncertain. V lost 4 bases and J 1 base, leaving 3 bases between the germline ends. Germline V lookup: CDR1 KGHDR, CDR2 SFDVKD. The CDR3 extends over 13 amino acids. The DNA for the CDR3 is TGTGCCACCAGTGAACAGAACACCGGGGAGCTGTTTTTT. This codes for CATSEQNTGELFF.

The chain recombines TRBV28 with TRBJ1-4; D is possibly TRBD1 (5 bases). Trimming stripped 8 bases from V and 8 bases from J, with 12 bases between. The length of the CDR3 is 12 residues. Germline loops: CDR1 MDHEN, CDR2 SYDVKM. In nucleotides, the CDR3 is TGTGCCAGCGGGACCGCGGGGGAAAAACTGTTTTTT. Protein product: CASGTAGEKLFF.

CDR3 residues: CASSVWRGELFF. CDR3 DNA: TGTGCCAGCAGTGTCTGGAGGGGGGAGCTGTTTTTT. The chain carries TRBV27 and TRBJ2-2, with a tentative D call TRBD2 (5 bases). This CDR3 region has 12 residues. Deletions cut 5 bases from V and 8 bases from J, with 9 bases between. Germline CDR1 and CDR2: MNHEY and SMNVEV (reference sequence).

The J gene is TRBJ2-7, the V gene TRBV5-6; 12 bases agree with TRBD1. The CDR3 sequence is 16 residues long. The V segment lost 4 bases and the J segment 6 bases; nucleotides outside the gene matches: 11. Germline CDR1 reads SGHDT; CDR2 reads YYEEEE. The DNA of the CDR3 is TGTGCCAGCAGCAACCGGGACAGGGGGCCATCGGTCGAGCAGTACTTC. Its translation: CASSNRDRGPSVEQYF. Full variable domain (remainder filled in from reference TRBV5-6 and TRBJ2-7): DAGVTQSPTHLIKTRGQQVTLRCSPKSGHDTVSWYQQALGQGPQFIFQYYEEEERQRGNFPDRFSGHQFPNYSSELNVNALLLGDSALYLCASSNRDRGPSVEQYFGPGTRLTVT.

The V gene is TRBV5-4, the J gene TRBJ2-5; 9 bases are shared with TRBD2. CDR3 length: 14 residues. Trimming cost V 3 bases and J 3 bases; bases outside gene matches: 3. CDR1 and CDR2 (germline): SGHNT, YYREEE (reference sequence). CDR3 sequence (DNA): TGTGCCAGCAGCTGGACTAGCGCTAAAGAGACCCAGTACTTC. This encodes CASSWTSAKETQYF.

This clone was found once. The rearrangement joins TRBV11-2 to TRBJ2-1; TRBD2 agrees at 7 bases. In germline, CDR1 is SGHAT, CDR2 FQNNGV. This CDR3 has 14 amino acids. The V and J ends lost 1 base and 5 bases, in that order; junction bases with no gene match: 2. In DNA, the CDR3 is TGTGCCAGCAGCTTAGCGGGAGGCGACAATGAGCAGTTCTTC. It translates to CASSLAGGDNEQFF.

The chain links TRBV6-5 to TRBJ2-7; TRBD1 might be the D (5 bases). The ends were cut back, 4 bases at V and 2 bases at J, with 18 bases in the middle. The CDR3 runs 16 residues. The germline CDR1 and CDR2 sequences are MNHEY and SVGAGI. Written as DNA, the CDR3 is TGTGCCAGCAGTTCCCTCAGACAGATCAAGGCCTACGAGCAGTACTTC. The encoded protein is CASSSLRQIKAYEQYF.

The chain combines TRBV7-8 with TRBJ1-2; D gene unclear. In germline, CDR1 is SGHVS, CDR2 FQNEAQ. V lost 1 base and J lost 5, with 8 bases in between. This CDR3 spans 13 amino acids. As DNA, the CDR3 is TGTGCCAGCAGCTTAGAGCGCGGGTATGGCTACACCTTC. Encoded protein: CASSLERGYGYTF.

This clone was detected once. V is TRBV7-3 and J is TRBJ2-1; 7 positions agree with TRBD1. CDR1 is SGHTA and CDR2 is FQGTGA in the germline V gene. The junction had 8 bases not matched to a gene; V was cut back by 1 base and J by 8 bases. The CDR3 extends over 15 amino acids. The CDR3 region has the DNA TGTGCCAGCAGCTTAAAGGGACAGTACGCTCATGAGCAGTTCTTC. The encoded protein is CASSLKGQYAHEQFF. The entire variable domain, with the rest obtained from reference TRBV7-3 and TRBJ2-1, is as follows: GAGVSQTPSNKVTEKGKYVELRCDPISGHTALYWYRQSLGQGPEFLIYFQGTGAADDSGLPNDRFFAVRPEGSVSTLKIQRTERGDSAVYLCASSLKGQYAHEQFFGPGTRLTVL.

The CDR3 spells CASTSGTSGLGGENEQFF. CDR3 DNA: TGTGCCAGCACCTCCGGGACTAGCGGGCTCGGGGGGGAGAATGAGCAGTTCTTC. V gene TRBV2 combines with J gene TRBJ2-1, with TRBD2 identical over 12 bases. V trimming: 7 bases; J trimming: 7 bases; junction bases outside the gene matches: 17. Germline-derived CDR1 and CDR2 are SNHLY and FYNNEI. The CDR3 spans 18 residues.

J is TRBJ1-2 and V is TRBV19, with TRBD1 as a possible D gene (6 bases). The CDR3 is made up of 15 amino acids. Germline V CDR1 and CDR2: LNHDA, SQIVND (reference sequence). Trimming pared 6 bases from V and 3 bases from J, leaving 17 bases between. The CDR3 sequence is CASSPPDRTYYGYTF. The CDR3 DNA reads as TGTGCCAGTAGCCCGCCCGACAGGACCTACTATGGCTACACCTTC.

V and J are TRBV11-3 and TRBJ2-1; 8 bases fit TRBD2. The CDR3 totals 14 residues. CDR1 is SGHNT and CDR2 is YENEEA in the germline V gene. J lost 4 bases, V lost 8 bases, and 7 bases had no gene match. The CDR3 region is CASRGGGSYNEQFF. For the CDR3, the DNA is TGTGCCAGCCGGGGGGGCGGGAGTTACAATGAGCAGTTCTTC.

As DNA, the CDR3 is TGTGCCAGCAGCCCCTGGGGGGAGCGGCCCGGGGACGAGCAGTACTTC. Amino acid sequence: CASSPWGERPGDEQYF. This chain uses TRBV3-1 (or the pseudogene TRBV3-2) with TRBJ2-7, with a tentative D call TRBD2 (6 bases). Trimming took 4 bases from V and 5 from J, leaving 21 bases between them. CDR1 LGHDT and CDR2 YNNKEL come from the germline V gene (reference sequence). CDR3 length: 16 amino acids.